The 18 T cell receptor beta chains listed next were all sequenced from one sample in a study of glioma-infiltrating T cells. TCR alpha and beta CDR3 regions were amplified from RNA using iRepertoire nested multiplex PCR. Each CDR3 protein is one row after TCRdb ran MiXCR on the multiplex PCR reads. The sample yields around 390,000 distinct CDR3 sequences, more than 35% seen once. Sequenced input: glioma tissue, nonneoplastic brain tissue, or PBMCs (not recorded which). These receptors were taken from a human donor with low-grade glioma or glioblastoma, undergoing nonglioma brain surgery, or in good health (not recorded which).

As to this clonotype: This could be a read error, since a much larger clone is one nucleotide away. CDR3: CASNPGGLLNEQSF. The CDR3 DNA sequence: TGTGCCAGCAATCCGGGAGGCCTCTTAAATGAGCAGTCCTTC. The chain is built from TRBV28 and TRBJ2-1; TRBD2 agrees at 7 bases. The germline V gene has CDR1 MDHEN and CDR2 SYDVKM. The CDR3 length is 14 residues. The variable domain in full, with the rest retrieved from reference TRBV28 and TRBJ2-1, is DVKVTQSSRYLVKRTGEKVFLECVQDMDHENMFWYRQDPGLGLRLIYFSYDVKMKEKGDIPEGYSVSREKKERFSLILESASTNQTSMYLCASNPGGLLNEQSFGPGTRLTVL.

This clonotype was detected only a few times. CDR3 bases: TGCAGTGCTAGCCCCAGCGTGGACGGAGAGACCCAGTACTTC. Translation: CSASPSVDGETQYF. The genes are TRBV20-1 and TRBJ2-5; D unresolved. The V gene's germline CDR1 is DFQATT and CDR2 SNEGSKA (reference sequence). V lost 3 bases and J 4 bases, leaving 15 bases between the germline ends. The CDR3 has 14 amino acids.

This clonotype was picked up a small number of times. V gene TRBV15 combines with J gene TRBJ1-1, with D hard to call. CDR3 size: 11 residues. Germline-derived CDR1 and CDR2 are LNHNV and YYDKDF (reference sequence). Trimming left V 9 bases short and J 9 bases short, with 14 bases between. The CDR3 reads CATSLGLQAFF. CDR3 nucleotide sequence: TGTGCCACTAGTCTAGGGTTGCAAGCTTTCTTT. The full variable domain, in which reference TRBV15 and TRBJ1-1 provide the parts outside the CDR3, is DAMVIQNPRYQVTQFGKPVTLSCSQTLNHNVMYWYQQKSSQAPKLLFHYYDKDFNNEADTPDNFQSRRPNTSFCFLDIRSPGLGDTAMYLCATSLGLQAFFGQGTRLTVV.

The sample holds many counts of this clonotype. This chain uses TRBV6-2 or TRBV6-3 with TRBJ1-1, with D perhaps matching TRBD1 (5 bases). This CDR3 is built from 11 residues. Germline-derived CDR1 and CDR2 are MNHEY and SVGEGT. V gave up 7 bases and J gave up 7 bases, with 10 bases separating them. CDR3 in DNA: TGTGCCAGCACCTACGGGGGTGAAGCTTTCTTT. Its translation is CASTYGGEAFF.

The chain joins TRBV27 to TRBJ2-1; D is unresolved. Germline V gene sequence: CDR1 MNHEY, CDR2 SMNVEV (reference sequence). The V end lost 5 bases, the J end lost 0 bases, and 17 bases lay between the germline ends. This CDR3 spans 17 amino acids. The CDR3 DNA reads TGTGCCAGCAGTCTTCGCTTAGCTGATAGCTCCTACAATGAGCAGTTCTTC. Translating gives CASSLRLADSSYNEQFF.

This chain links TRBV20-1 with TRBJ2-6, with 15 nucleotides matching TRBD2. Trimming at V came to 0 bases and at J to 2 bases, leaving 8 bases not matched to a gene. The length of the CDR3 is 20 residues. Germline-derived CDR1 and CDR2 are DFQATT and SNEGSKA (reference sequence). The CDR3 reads CSARDRWTSGRAAGANVLTF. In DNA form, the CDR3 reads TGCAGTGCTAGAGATAGGTGGACTAGCGGGAGGGCCGCTGGGGCCAACGTCCTGACTTTC.

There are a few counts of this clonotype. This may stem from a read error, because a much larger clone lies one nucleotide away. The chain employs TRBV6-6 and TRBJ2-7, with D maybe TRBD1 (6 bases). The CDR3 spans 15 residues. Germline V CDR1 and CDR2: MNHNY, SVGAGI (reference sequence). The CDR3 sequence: CTSSYTGSSSYEQYF. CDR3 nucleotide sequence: TGTACCAGCAGTTACACAGGGTCCTCCTCCTACGAGCAGTACTTC.

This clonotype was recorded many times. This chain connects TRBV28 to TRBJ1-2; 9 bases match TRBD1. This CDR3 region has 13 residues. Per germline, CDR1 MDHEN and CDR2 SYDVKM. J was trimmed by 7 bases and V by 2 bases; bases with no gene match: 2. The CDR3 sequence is CASSLQGQGGYTF. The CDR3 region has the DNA TGTGCCAGCAGTTTACAGGGACAGGGTGGCTACACCTTC.

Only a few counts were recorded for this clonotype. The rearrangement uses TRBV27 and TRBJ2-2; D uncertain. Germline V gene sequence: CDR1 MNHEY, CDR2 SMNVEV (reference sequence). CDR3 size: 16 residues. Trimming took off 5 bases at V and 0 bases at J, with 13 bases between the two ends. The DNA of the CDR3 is TGTGCCAGCAGTATTATAGGTTTCGCGAACACCGGGGAGCTGTTTTTT. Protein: CASSIIGFANTGELFF.

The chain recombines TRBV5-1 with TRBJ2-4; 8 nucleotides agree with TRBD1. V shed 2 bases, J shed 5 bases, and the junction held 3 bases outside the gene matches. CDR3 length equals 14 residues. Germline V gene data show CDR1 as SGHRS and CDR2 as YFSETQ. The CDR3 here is CASSFAGGENIQYF. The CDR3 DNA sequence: TGCGCCAGCAGCTTCGCAGGGGGCGAAAACATTCAGTACTTC.

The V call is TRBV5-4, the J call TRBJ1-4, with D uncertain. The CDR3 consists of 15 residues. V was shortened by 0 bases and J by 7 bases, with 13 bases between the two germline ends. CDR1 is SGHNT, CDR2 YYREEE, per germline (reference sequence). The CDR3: CASSLEGSRGEKLFF. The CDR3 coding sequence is TGTGCCAGCAGCTTGGAGGGCAGCCGAGGTGAAAAACTGTTTTTT.

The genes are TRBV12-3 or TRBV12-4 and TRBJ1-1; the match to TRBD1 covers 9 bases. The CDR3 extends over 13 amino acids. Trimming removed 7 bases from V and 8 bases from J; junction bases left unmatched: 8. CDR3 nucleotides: TGTGCCAGCACCGGACAGGGGCCCCCCGAAGCTTTCTTT. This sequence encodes CASTGQGPPEAFF.

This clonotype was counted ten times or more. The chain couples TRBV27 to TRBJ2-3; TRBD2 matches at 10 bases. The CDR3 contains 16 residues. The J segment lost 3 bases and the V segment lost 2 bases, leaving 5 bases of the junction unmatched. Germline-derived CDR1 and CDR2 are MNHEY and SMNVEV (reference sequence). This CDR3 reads CASSLRLAGVTDTQYF. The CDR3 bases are TGTGCCAGCAGTTTAAGGCTAGCGGGAGTTACAGATACGCAGTATTTT.

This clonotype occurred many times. CDR3 region: CASSLDGGLEQFF. In DNA, the CDR3 is TGTGCCAGCAGTTTAGATGGCGGACTTGAGCAGTTCTTC. The gene calls are TRBV6-2 or TRBV6-3 and TRBJ2-1; the D gene is possibly TRBD2 (5 bases). CDR1 MNHEY and CDR2 SVGEGT come from the germline V gene. Trimming cost V 4 bases and J 9 bases, with 13 bases left between them. The CDR3 is 13 residues long.

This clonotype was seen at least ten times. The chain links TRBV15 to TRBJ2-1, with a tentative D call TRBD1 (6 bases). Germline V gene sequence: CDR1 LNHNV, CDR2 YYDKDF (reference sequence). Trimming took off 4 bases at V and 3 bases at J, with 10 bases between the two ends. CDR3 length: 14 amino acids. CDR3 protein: CATSKGTYYNEQFF. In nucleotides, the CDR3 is TGTGCCACCAGCAAGGGGACATACTACAATGAGCAGTTCTTC.

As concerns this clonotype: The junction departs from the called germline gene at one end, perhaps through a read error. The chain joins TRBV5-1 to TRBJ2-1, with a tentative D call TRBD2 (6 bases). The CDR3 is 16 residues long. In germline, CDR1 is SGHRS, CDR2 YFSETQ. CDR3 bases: TGCGCCAGCAGCCTTCCACTAGCAGTCTCCTACAATGAACAGTTCTTC. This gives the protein CASSLPLAVSYNEQFF.

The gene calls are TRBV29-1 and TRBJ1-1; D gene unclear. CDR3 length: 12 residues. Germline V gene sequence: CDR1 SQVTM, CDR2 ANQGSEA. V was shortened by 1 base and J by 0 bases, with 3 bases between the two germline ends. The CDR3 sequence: CSVEVLNTEAFF. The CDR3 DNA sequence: TGCAGCGTTGAAGTACTGAACACTGAAGCTTTCTTT.

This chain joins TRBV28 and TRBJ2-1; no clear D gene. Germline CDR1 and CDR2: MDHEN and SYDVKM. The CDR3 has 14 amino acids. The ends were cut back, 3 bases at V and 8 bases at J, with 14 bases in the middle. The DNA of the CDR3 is TGTGCCAGCAGTTTCCGGGCCCTCCCGTATGAGCAGTTCTTC. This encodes CASSFRALPYEQFF.